These T cell receptor beta chains were read from a single sample in a study of patients and donors after allogeneic stem cell transplantation. TCRdb re-called the RT-PCR reads with MiXCR, one entry per CDR3 protein. The table records about 200,000 distinct CDR3 sequences, 35% to 50% of them present only once. What was sequenced was blood, either unsorted or a sorted T cell fraction (not recorded which). All receptors derive from a human donor who was either an allogeneic HSCT recipient or a stem cell or donor lymphocyte infusion donor (not recorded which). It is not recorded whose cells these are; they may come from a transplant donor. Both conserved end residues are part of each CDR3. A D gene is named only where the DNA matches it firmly. Clone size, where shown, is once, few, many, or a class for clones that have expanded.

d_gene: TRBD1; len: 16; v_gene: TRBV27; abundance: -; j_gene: TRBJ1-1; CDR3aa: CASSLAPGQMNTEAFF; CDR3nt: TGTGCCAGCAGTTTAGCCCCGGGACAGATGAACACTGAAGCTTTCTTT
d_gene: -; len: 18; v_gene: TRBV4-3; abundance: -; j_gene: TRBJ1-1; CDR3aa: CASSQDSDSPDMNTEAFF; CDR3nt: TGCGCCAGCAGCCAAGATAGCGACAGCCCAGATATGAACACTGAAGCTTTCTTT
d_gene: -; len: 12; v_gene: TRBV5-1; abundance: -; j_gene: TRBJ2-3; CDR3aa: CASSLGTAGQYF; CDR3nt: TGCGCCAGCAGCTTGGGGACAGCGGGGCAGTATTTT
d_gene: -; len: 13; v_gene: TRBV29-1; abundance: few; j_gene: TRBJ1-4; CDR3aa: CSVGGEGYEKLFF; CDR3nt: TGCAGCGTTGGCGGGGAAGGGTATGAAAAACTGTTTTTT
d_gene: -; len: 16; v_gene: TRBV5-1; abundance: few; j_gene: TRBJ2-1; CDR3aa: CASSSGSGSSYNEQFF; CDR3nt: TGCGCCAGCAGCTCGGGTAGCGGAAGCTCCTACAATGAGCAGTTCTTC
d_gene: -; len: 15; v_gene: TRBV6-5; abundance: few; j_gene: TRBJ1-1; CDR3aa: CASSRGSVGTTEAFF; CDR3nt: TGTGCCAGCAGTCGCGGGAGCGTGGGGACCACTGAAGCTTTCTTT
d_gene: TRBD1; len: 17; v_gene: TRBV6-2/TRBV6-3; abundance: -; j_gene: TRBJ1-1; CDR3aa: CASSYTTGAGSGTEAFF; CDR3nt: TGTGCCAGCAGTTACACGACAGGGGCTGGATCGGGCACTGAAGCTTTCTTT
d_gene: -; len: 13; v_gene: TRBV29-1; abundance: -; j_gene: TRBJ2-1; CDR3aa: CSVEAGVLNEQFF; CDR3nt: TGCAGCGTTGAAGCGGGAGTACTGAATGAGCAGTTCTTC
d_gene: -; len: 15; v_gene: TRBV4-1; abundance: -; j_gene: TRBJ1-1; CDR3aa: CASSQEVGGWTEAFF; CDR3nt: TGCGCCAGCAGCCAAGAAGTCGGGGGGTGGACTGAAGCTTTCTTT
d_gene: TRBD2; len: 16; v_gene: TRBV12-3/TRBV12-4; abundance: -; j_gene: TRBJ2-2; CDR3aa: CASSFLSGSSTGELFF; CDR3nt: TGTGCCAGCAGTTTCCTTAGCGGGAGCAGCACCGGGGAGCTGTTTTTT
d_gene: TRBD1; len: 16; v_gene: TRBV11-2; abundance: -; j_gene: TRBJ1-5; CDR3aa: CASSAGQGIPNQPQHF; CDR3nt: TGTGCCAGCAGCGCTGGACAGGGGATACCCAATCAGCCCCAGCATTTT
d_gene: TRBD1; len: 15; v_gene: TRBV6-5; abundance: -; j_gene: TRBJ1-2; CDR3aa: CASSLGQGIHYGYTF; CDR3nt: TGTGCCAGCAGCCTGGGACAGGGGATCCACTATGGCTACACCTTC
d_gene: -; len: 15; v_gene: TRBV7-2; abundance: few; j_gene: TRBJ2-2; CDR3aa: CASSLVGIGTGELFF; CDR3nt: TGTGCCAGCAGCTTAGTTGGGATTGGCACCGGGGAGCTGTTTTTT
d_gene: -; len: 14; v_gene: TRBV9; abundance: -; j_gene: TRBJ2-5; CDR3aa: CASSGAVAQETQYF; CDR3nt: TGTGCCAGCAGCGGGGCCGTTGCCCAAGAGACCCAGTACTTC
d_gene: -; len: 13; v_gene: TRBV9; abundance: few; j_gene: TRBJ2-7; CDR3aa: CASSVEGVYEQYF; CDR3nt: TGTGCCAGCAGCGTAGAGGGAGTCTACGAGCAGTACTTC
d_gene: -; len: 15; v_gene: TRBV18; abundance: -; j_gene: TRBJ1-3; CDR3aa: CASSPVDTSGNTIYF; CDR3nt: TGTGCCAGCTCACCCGTGGATACCTCTGGAAACACCATATATTTT
d_gene: -; len: 16; v_gene: TRBV15; abundance: few; j_gene: TRBJ2-2; CDR3aa: CATSRGPTPNTGELFF; CDR3nt: TGTGCCACCAGCAGAGGGCCTACCCCGAACACCGGGGAGCTGTTTTTT
d_gene: -; len: 14; v_gene: TRBV12-3/TRBV12-4; abundance: few; j_gene: TRBJ1-2; CDR3aa: CASSLSLVLYGYTF; CDR3nt: TGTGCCAGCAGTTTATCCCTTGTGCTCTATGGCTACACCTTC
d_gene: -; len: 12; v_gene: TRBV10-3; abundance: few; j_gene: TRBJ1-5; CDR3aa: CAISERGAPQHF; CDR3nt: TGTGCCATCAGTGAACGGGGGGCCCCCCAGCATTTT
d_gene: -; len: 12; v_gene: TRBV7-9; abundance: -; j_gene: TRBJ1-1; CDR3aa: CASSRDNTEAFF; CDR3nt: TGTGCCAGCAGCCGGGACAACACTGAAGCTTTCTTT
d_gene: -; len: 14; v_gene: TRBV9; abundance: -; j_gene: TRBJ1-1; CDR3aa: CASSGVSRNTEAFF; CDR3nt: TGTGCCAGCAGCGGCGTAAGCAGGAACACTGAAGCTTTCTTT
d_gene: TRBD1; len: 17; v_gene: TRBV19; abundance: few; j_gene: TRBJ1-2; CDR3aa: CASSASPRDRSDYGYTF; CDR3nt: TGTGCCAGTAGTGCCTCCCCCCGGGACAGGTCCGACTATGGCTACACCTTC
d_gene: -; len: 11; v_gene: TRBV6-1; abundance: -; j_gene: TRBJ1-2; CDR3aa: CASSPLFGYTF; CDR3nt: TGTGCCAGCAGCCCGCTGTTTGGCTACACCTTC
d_gene: -; len: 15; v_gene: TRBV18; abundance: -; j_gene: TRBJ1-1; CDR3aa: CASSPPNRPNTEAFF; CDR3nt: TGTGCCAGCTCACCACCCAACAGACCGAACACTGAAGCTTTCTTT
d_gene: -; len: 15; v_gene: TRBV15; abundance: -; j_gene: TRBJ2-1; CDR3aa: CATSNSGLPSNEQFF; CDR3nt: TGTGCCACCAGCAACTCCGGCCTTCCCTCCAATGAGCAGTTCTTC
d_gene: -; len: 17; v_gene: TRBV7-3; abundance: -; j_gene: TRBJ2-3; CDR3aa: CASSHLGGPLGTDTQYF; CDR3nt: TGTGCCAGCAGCCACCTAGGCGGTCCCTTGGGGACAGATACGCAGTATTTT
d_gene: TRBD1; len: 14; v_gene: TRBV6-2/TRBV6-3; abundance: -; j_gene: TRBJ1-2; CDR3aa: CASSETGASYGYTF; CDR3nt: TGTGCCAGCAGTGAGACAGGGGCATCCTATGGCTACACCTTC
d_gene: -; len: 14; v_gene: TRBV28; abundance: few; j_gene: TRBJ1-6; CDR3aa: CASRQGSYNSPLHF; CDR3nt: TGTGCCAGCAGGCAAGGATCCTATAATTCACCCCTCCACTTT
d_gene: TRBD1; len: 12; v_gene: TRBV28; abundance: -; j_gene: TRBJ2-1; CDR3aa: CASNRGIDEQFF; CDR3nt: TGTGCCAGCAACAGGGGAATCGATGAGCAGTTCTTC
d_gene: -; len: 15; v_gene: TRBV10-3; abundance: -; j_gene: TRBJ1-1; CDR3aa: CAISESAAPNTEAFF; CDR3nt: TGTGCCATCAGTGAGTCGGCAGCGCCGAACACTGAAGCTTTCTTT
d_gene: TRBD2; len: 18; v_gene: TRBV5-1; abundance: few; j_gene: TRBJ2-1; CDR3aa: CASSLTASGKTSTGEQFF; CDR3nt: TGCGCCAGCAGCTTAACGGCCAGCGGGAAAACGTCTACGGGTGAGCAGTTCTTC
d_gene: -; len: 13; v_gene: TRBV12-3/TRBV12-4; abundance: many; j_gene: TRBJ1-1; CDR3aa: CASSFEGLTEAFF; CDR3nt: TGTGCCAGCAGTTTTGAAGGGTTGACTGAAGCTTTCTTT
d_gene: TRBD2; len: 16; v_gene: TRBV3-1; abundance: -; j_gene: TRBJ2-2; CDR3aa: CASSQLAGVNTGELFF; CDR3nt: TGTGCCAGCAGCCAACTAGCGGGAGTCAACACCGGGGAGCTGTTTTTT
d_gene: -; len: 15; v_gene: TRBV11-2; abundance: -; j_gene: TRBJ2-1; CDR3aa: CASSFWRPSYNEQFF; CDR3nt: TGTGCCAGCAGCTTTTGGCGACCTTCCTACAATGAGCAGTTCTTC